The clone carrying this T cell receptor beta chain was seen only once. What it binds is unknown. The data were obtained in a study of T cells in localized non-small cell lung cancer. Study-level findings and limits: Heterogeneity cannot be ruled out, as sequencing used one tumor region only.

The repertoire was sequenced with immunoSEQ multiplex PCR; TCRdb's copy has only in-frame clones and lacks some. In the table there are some 30,000 clones, roughly nine tenths of which are singletons. The CDR3 has 16 residues. Looked up from germline, CDR1 is SGHTA and CDR2 is FQGNSA. With 5 bases removed from V and 1 base from J, the gap between germline ends came to 16 bases. This sequence originates from a man aged 35-69 years with stage II lung adenocarcinoma. The rearrangement links TRBV7-2 to TRBJ2-3; the D is unclear. Sequencing used PBMCs, obtained before any cancer treatment. CDR3 amino acids: CASSPGSGWGTDTQYF. The CDR3 DNA reads as TGTGCCAGCAGCCCCGGCTCAGGTTGGGGCACAGATACGCAGTATTTT.